A selection of T cell receptor beta chains follows, all from one sample in a study of cytomegalovirus exposure and HLA in healthy donors. Produced via immunoSEQ multiplex PCR; TCRdb's table is partial and in-frame only. The sample contains 130,000 to 150,000 clones, around 78% of which appear only once. Specimen: PBMCs. Receptor source: a man between 40 and 49 years old in good health and CMV-seropositive. The conserved cysteine and the conserved F or W are not part of the CDR3 here. Not every row has a clone size; where given, it reads once, few, many or a size class.

size	V	J	CDR3
NA	TRBV6-6	TRBJ2-1	ASSPKGQGKDEQF
NA	TRBV2	TRBJ2-7	ASNDPGQGVYEQY
NA	TRBV29-1	TRBJ2-6	SVEVGTGGSGANVLT
NA	TRBV19	TRBJ2-3	ATTRDIADTQY
NA	TRBV10-3	TRBJ2-7	AIRGANEQY
NA	TRBV30	TRBJ1-2	AWIRGIGYT
NA	TRBV28	TRBJ1-2	ASSLTGAGYGYT
NA	TRBV14	TRBJ1-2	ASSQDRGIGSYGYT
few	TRBV19	TRBJ2-1	ASNPTSEGEQF
NA	TRBV2	TRBJ2-1	ASSPDRGNEQF
NA	TRBV7-8	TRBJ2-2	ASSFEGLNTGELF
NA	TRBV9	NA	ASSANTATGIYEQY
NA	TRBV7-9	TRBJ1-5	ASSRTGGLVQPQH
NA	TRBV11-3	TRBJ2-4	ASSLRSGQGGDIQY
NA	TRBV2	TRBJ2-7	ASTLSRINYEQY
NA	TRBV4-1	TRBJ2-7	ASSQALYQEQY